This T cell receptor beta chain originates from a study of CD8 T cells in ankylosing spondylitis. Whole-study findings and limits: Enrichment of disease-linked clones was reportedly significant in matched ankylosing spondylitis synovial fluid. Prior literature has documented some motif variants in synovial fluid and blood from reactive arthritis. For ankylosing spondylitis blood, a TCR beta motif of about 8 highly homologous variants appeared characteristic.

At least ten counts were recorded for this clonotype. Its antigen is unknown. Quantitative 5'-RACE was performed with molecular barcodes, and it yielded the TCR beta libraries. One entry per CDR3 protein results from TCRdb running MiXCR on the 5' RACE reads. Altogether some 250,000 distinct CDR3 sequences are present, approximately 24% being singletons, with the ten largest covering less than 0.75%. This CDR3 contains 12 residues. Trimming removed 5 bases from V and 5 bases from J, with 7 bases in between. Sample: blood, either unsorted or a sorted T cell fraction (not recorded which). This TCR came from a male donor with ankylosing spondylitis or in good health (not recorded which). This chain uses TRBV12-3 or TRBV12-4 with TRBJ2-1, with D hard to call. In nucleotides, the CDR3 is TGTGCCAGCAGTCCGAAAAACAATGAGCAGTTCTTC. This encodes CASSPKNNEQFF.